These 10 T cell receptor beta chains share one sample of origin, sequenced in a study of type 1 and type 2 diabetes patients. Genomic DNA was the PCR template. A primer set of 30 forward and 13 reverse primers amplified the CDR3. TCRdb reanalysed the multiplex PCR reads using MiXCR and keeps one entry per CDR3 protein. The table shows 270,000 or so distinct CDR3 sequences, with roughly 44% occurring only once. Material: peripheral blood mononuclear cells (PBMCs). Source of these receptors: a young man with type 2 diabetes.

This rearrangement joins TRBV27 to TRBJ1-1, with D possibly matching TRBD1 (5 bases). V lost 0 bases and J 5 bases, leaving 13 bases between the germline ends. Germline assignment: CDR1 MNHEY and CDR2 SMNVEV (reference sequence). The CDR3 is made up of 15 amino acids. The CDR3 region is CASSLSAGRGTEAFF. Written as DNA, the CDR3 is TGTGCCAGCAGTTTATCCGCTGGGAGGGGTACTGAAGCTTTCTTT.

CDR3: CSARDRVAEAFF. CDR3 nucleotide sequence: TGCAGTGCTAGAGATAGGGTTGCTGAAGCTTTCTTT. The chain is built from TRBV20-1 and TRBJ1-1, with D unresolved. The CDR3 contains 12 residues. Trimming took 0 bases from V and 6 from J, leaving 8 bases between them. The germline CDR1 and CDR2 sequences are DFQATT and SNEGSKA (reference sequence).

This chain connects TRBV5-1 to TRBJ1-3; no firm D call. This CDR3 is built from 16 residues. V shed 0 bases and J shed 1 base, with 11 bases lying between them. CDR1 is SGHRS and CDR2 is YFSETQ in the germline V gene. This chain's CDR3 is CASSLAGGPSGNTIYF. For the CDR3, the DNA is TGCGCCAGCAGCTTGGCCGGAGGGCCTTCTGGAAACACCATATATTTT.

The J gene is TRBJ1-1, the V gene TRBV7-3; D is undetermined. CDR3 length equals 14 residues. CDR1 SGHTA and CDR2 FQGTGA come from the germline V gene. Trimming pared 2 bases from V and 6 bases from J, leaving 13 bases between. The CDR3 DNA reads TGTGCCAGCAGCTTATCAAGGGATACGGCTGAAGCTTTCTTT. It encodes CASSLSRDTAEAFF.

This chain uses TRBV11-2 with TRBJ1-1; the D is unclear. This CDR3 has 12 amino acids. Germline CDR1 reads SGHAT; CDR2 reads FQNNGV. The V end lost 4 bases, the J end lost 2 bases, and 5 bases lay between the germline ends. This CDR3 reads CASSYDNTEAFF. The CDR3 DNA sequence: TGTGCCAGCAGCTACGATAACACTGAAGCTTTCTTT.

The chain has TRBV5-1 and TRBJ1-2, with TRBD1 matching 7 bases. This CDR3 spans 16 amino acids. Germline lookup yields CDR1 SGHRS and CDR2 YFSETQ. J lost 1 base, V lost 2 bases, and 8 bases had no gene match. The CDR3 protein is CASSLPGQPINYGYTF. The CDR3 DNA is TGCGCCAGCAGCTTACCGGGACAGCCTATTAACTATGGCTACACCTTC.

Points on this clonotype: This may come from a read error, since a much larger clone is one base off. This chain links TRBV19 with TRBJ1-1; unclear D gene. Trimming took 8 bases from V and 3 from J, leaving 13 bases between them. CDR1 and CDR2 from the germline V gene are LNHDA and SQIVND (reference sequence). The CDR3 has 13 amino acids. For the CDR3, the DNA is TGTGCCAGTTCTAATAGCAGTGACACTGAAGCTTTCTTT. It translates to CASSNSSDTEAFF.

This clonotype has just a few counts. The CDR3 sequence: CAIRKGTSPGELFF. Here the CDR3 DNA reads TGTGCCATCAGGAAGGGGACTAGCCCCGGGGAGCTGTTTTTT. This chain uses TRBV10-3 with TRBJ2-2; 9 bases map to TRBD2. The CDR3 consists of 14 residues. Germline CDR1 and CDR2: ENHRY and SYGVKD. V shed 6 bases, J shed 6 bases, and the junction held 5 bases outside the gene matches.

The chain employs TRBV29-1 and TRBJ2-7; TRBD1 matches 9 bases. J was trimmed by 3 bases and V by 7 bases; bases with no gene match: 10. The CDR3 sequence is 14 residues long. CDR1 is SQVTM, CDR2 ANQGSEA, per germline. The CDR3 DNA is TGCAGCGCCATAGGTGGGGACAGGGACTACGAGCAGTACTTC. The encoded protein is CSAIGGDRDYEQYF.

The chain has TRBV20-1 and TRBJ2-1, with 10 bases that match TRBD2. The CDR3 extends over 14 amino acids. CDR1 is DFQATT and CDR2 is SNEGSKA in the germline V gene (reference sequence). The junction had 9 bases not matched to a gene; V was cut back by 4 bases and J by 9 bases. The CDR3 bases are TGCAGTGCTAAGACCGGGACTAGCGTGGTTGAGCAGTTCTTC. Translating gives CSAKTGTSVVEQFF.